This T cell receptor beta chain was retrieved from a study of T cell repertoires in cytomegalovirus infection. From the reads, TCRdb called clonotypes with MiXCR, one entry per CDR3 protein. The sample lists around 540,000 distinct CDR3 sequences, roughly a third occurring once. On this clonotype itself: Its specificity is not known.

Trimming took off 10 bases at V and 11 bases at J, with 15 bases between the two ends. CDR1 is SNHLY, CDR2 FYNNEI, per germline. The CDR3 spans 11 residues. The V gene is TRBV2, the J gene TRBJ2-1; D gene ambiguous. This TCR was sampled from a human donor in good health (CMV status not recorded). Some clones in this sample may be carry-over from other donors' samples. The sample was cultured PBMCs, taken from culture after CMV antigen stimulation. The CDR3 loop is CATLSRNQQFF. In DNA, the CDR3 is TGTGCCACCTTGTCCCGGAATCAGCAGTTCTTC.